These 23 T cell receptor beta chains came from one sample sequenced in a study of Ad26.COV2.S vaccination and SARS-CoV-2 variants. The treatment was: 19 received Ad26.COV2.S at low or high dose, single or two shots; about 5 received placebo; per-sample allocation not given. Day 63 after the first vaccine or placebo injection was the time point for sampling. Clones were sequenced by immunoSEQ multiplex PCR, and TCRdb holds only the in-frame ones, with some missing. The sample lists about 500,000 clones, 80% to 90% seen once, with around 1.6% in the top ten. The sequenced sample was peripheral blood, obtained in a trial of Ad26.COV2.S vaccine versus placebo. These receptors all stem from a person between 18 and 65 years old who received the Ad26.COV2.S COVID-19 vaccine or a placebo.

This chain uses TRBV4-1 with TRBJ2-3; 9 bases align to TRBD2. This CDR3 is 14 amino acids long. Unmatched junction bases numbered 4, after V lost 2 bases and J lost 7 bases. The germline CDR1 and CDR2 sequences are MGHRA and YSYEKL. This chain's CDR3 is CASSQQTSGYTQYF. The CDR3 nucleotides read TGCGCCAGCAGCCAACAGACTAGCGGTTATACGCAGTATTTT.

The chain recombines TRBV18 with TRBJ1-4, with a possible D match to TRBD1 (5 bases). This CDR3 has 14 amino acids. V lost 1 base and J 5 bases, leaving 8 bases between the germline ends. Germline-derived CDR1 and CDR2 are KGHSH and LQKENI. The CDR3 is CASSPLGANEKLFF. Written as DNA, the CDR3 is TGTGCCAGCTCACCACTCGGGGCGAATGAAAAACTGTTTTTT.

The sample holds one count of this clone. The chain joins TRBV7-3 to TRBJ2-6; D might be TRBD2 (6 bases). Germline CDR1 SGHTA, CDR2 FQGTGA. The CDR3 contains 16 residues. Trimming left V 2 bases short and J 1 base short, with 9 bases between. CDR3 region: CASSLAGSSGANVLTF. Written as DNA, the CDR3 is TGTGCCAGCAGCTTAGCGGGGAGTTCTGGGGCCAACGTCCTGACTTTC. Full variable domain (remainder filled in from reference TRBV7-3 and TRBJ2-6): GAGVSQTPSNKVTEKGKYVELRCDPISGHTALYWYRQSLGQGPEFLIYFQGTGAADDSGLPNDRFFAVRPEGSVSTLKIQRTERGDSAVYLCASSLAGSSGANVLTFGAGSRLTVL.

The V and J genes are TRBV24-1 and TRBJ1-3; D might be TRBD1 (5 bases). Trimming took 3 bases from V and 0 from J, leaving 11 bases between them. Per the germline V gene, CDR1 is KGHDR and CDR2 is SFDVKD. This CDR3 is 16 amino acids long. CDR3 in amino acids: CATSDEDGASGNTIYF. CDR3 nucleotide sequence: TGTGCCACCAGTGATGAGGACGGGGCCTCTGGAAACACCATATATTTT.

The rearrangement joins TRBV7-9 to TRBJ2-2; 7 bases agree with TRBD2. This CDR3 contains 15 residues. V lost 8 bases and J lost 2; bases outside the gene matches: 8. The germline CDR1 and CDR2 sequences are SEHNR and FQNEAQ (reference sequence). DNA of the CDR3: TGTGCCAGCCCAAGACTAGCCGTCAACACCGGGGAGCTGTTTTTT. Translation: CASPRLAVNTGELFF.

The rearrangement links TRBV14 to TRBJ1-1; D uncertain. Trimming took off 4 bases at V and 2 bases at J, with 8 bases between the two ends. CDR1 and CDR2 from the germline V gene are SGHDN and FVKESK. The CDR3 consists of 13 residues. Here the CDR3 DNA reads TGTGCCAGCAGCCCACAGTTTAACACTGAAGCTTTCTTT. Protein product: CASSPQFNTEAFF.

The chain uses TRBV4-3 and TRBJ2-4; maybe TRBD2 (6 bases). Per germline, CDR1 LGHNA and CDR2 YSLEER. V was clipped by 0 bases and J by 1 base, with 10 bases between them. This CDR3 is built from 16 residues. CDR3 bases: TGCGCCAGCAGCCAAGAGTTCCGGGGGGCCAAAAACATTCAGTACTTC. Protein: CASSQEFRGAKNIQYF.

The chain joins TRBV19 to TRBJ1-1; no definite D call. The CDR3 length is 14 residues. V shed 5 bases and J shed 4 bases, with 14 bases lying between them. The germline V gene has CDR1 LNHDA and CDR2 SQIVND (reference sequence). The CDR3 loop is CASSGVASGTEAFF. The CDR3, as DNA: TGTGCCAGTAGTGGAGTGGCAAGCGGCACTGAAGCTTTCTTT.

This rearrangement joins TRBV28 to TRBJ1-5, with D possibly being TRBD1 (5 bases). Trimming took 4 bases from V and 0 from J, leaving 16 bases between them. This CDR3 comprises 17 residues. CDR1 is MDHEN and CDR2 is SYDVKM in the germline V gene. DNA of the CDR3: TGTGCCAGCAGTTACGGATACAGGTCTAGTAGCAATCAGCCCCAGCATTTT. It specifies CASSYGYRSSSNQPQHF.

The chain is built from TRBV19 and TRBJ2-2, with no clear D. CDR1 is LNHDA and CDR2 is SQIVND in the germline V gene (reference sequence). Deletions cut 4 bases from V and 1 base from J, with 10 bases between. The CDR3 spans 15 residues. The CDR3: CASSSYRGNTGELFF. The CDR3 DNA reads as TGTGCCAGTAGTAGCTACAGAGGGAACACCGGGGAGCTGTTTTTT.

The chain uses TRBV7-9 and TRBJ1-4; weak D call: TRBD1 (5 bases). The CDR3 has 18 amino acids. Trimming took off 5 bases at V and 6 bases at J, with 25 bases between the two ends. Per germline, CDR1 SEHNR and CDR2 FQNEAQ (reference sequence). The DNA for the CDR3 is TGTGCCAGCAGCATGAACCGCAACGCGGGCCAGGGTCATGAAAAACTGTTTTTT. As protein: CASSMNRNAGQGHEKLFF.

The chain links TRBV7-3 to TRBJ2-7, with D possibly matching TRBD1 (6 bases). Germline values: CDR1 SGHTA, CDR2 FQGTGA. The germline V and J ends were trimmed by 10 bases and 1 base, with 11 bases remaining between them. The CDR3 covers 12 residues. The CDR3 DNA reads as TGTGCCACCGCGGACAGTTCCTACGAGCAGTACTTC. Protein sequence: CATADSSYEQYF.

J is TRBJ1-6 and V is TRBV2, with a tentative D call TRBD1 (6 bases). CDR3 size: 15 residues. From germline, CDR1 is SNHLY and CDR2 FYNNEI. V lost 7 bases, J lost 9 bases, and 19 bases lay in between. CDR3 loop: CASTLIGGLSSPLHF. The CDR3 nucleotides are TGTGCCAGCACCCTAATAGGGGGTCTCAGTTCACCCCTCCACTTT. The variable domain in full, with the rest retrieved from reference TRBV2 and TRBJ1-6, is EPEVTQTPSHQVTQMGQEVILRCVPISNHLYFYWYRQILGQKVEFLVSFYNNEISEKSEIFDDQFSVERPDGSNFTLKIRSTKLEDSAMYFCASTLIGGLSSPLHFGNGTRLTVT.

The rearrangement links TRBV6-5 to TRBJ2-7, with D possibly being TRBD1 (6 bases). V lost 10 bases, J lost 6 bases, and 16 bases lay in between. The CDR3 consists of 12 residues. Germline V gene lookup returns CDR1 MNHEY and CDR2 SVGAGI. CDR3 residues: CATGQTFSEQYF. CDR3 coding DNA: TGTGCCACCGGACAGACATTTAGCGAGCAGTACTTC.

CDR3 sequence (DNA): TGTGCCAGCAGCCAAGAGCGGCTAGCGGGGGGGCCCGCGAACACCGGGGAGCTGTTTTTT. It codes for CASSQERLAGGPANTGELFF. The J gene is TRBJ2-2, the V gene TRBV3-1 (or the pseudogene TRBV3-2), with TRBD2 matching over 12 bases. Trimming cost V 0 bases and J 0 bases; bases outside gene matches: 8. This CDR3 region has 20 residues. In germline, CDR1 is LGHDT, CDR2 YNNKEL (reference sequence).

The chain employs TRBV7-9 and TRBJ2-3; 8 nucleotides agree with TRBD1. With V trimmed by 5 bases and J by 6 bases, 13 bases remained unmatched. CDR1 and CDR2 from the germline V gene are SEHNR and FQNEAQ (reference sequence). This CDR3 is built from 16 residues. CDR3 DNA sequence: TGTGCCAGCAGCGCAGGTAGACAGGGGAATTCGGATACGCAGTATTTT. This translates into CASSAGRQGNSDTQYF.

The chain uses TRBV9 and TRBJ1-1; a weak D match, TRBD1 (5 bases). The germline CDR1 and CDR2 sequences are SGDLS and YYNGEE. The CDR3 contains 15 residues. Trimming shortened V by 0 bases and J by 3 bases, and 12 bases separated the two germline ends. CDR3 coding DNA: TGTGCCAGCAGCGTAGTCCCAGGGAGGGACACTGAAGCTTTCTTT. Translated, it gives CASSVVPGRDTEAFF.

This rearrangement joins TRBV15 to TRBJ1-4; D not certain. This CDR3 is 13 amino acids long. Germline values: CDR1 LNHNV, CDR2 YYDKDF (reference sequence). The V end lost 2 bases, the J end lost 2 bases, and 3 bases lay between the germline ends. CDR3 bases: TGTGCCACCAGCAGATCCACTAATGAAAAACTGTTTTTT. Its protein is CATSRSTNEKLFF.

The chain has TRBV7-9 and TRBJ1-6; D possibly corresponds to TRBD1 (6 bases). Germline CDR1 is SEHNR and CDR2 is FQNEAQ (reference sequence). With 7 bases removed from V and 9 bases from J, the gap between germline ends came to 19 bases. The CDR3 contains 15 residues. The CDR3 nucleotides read TGTGCCAGCACCCAGAACGGGCACAGGGTTTCACCCCTCCACTTT. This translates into CASTQNGHRVSPLHF. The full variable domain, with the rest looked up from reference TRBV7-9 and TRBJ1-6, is DTGVSQNPRHKITKRGQNVTFRCDPISEHNRLYWYRQTLGQGPEFLTYFQNEAQLEKSRLLSDRFSAERPKGSFSTLEIQRTEQGDSAMYLCASTQNGHRVSPLHFGNGTRLTVT.

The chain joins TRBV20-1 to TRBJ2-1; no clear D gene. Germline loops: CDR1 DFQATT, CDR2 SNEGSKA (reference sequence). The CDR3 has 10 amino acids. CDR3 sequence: CSVQNNEQFF. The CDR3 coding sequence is TGCAGCGTGCAGAACAATGAGCAGTTCTTC.

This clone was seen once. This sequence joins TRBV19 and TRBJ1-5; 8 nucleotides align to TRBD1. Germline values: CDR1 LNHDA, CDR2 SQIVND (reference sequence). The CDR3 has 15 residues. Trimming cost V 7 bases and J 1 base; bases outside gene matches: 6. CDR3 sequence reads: CASKNRGNSNQPQHF. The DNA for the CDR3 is TGTGCCAGTAAAAACAGGGGGAACAGCAATCAGCCCCAGCATTTT.

CDR3 DNA: TGTGCCAGCAGCTCATTGCGGGGGCTCTACAATGAGCAGTTCTTC. Its translation: CASSSLRGLYNEQFF. This chain connects TRBV11-2 to TRBJ2-1, with D perhaps TRBD2 (7 bases). The CDR3 is 15 amino acids. CDR1 is SGHAT, CDR2 FQNNGV, per germline. Trimming pared 4 bases from V and 3 bases from J, leaving 13 bases between.

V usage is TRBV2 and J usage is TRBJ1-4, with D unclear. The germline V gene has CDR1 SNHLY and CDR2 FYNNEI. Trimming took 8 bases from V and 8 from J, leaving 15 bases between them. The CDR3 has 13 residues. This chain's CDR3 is CASSRGGYEKLFF. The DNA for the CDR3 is TGTGCCAGCTCTCGGGGAGGATACGAAAAACTGTTTTTT.